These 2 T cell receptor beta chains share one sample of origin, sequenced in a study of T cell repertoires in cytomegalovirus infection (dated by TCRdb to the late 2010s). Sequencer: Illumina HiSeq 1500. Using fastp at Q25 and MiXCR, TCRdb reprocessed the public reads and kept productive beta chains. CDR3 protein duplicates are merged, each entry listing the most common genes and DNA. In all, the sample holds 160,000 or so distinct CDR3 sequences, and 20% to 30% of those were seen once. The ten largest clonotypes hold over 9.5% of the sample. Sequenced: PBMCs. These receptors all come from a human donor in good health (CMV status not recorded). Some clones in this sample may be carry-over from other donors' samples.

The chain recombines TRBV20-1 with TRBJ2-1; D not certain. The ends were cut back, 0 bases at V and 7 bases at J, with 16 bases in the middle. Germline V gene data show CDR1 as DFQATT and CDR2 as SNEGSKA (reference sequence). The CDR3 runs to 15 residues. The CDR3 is CSARDSNGQKNEQFF. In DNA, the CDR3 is TGCAGTGCTAGAGACAGCAATGGGCAGAAGAATGAGCAGTTCTTC.

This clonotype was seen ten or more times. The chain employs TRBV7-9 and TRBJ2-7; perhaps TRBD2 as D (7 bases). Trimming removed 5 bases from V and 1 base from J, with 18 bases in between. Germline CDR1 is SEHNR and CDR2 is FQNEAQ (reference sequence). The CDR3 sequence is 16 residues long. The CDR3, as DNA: TGTGCCAGCAGCCCGGTGGGGGGGGCGCAATCCTACGAGCAGTACTTC. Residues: CASSPVGGAQSYEQYF. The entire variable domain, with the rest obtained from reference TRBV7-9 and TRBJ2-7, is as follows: DTGVSQNPRHKITKRGQNVTFRCDPISEHNRLYWYRQTLGQGPEFLTYFQNEAQLEKSRLLSDRFSAERPKGSFSTLEIQRTEQGDSAMYLCASSPVGGAQSYEQYFGPGTRLTVT.